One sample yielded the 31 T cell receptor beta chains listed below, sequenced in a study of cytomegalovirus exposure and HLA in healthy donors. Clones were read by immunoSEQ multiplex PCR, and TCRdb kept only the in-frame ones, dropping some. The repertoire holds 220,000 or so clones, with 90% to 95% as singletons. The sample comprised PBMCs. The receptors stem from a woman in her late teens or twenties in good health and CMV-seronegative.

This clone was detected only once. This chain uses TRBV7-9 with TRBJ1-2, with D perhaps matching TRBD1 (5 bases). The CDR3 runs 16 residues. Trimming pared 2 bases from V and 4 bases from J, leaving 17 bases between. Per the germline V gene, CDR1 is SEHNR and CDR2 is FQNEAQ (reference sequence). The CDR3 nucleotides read TGTGCCAGCAGCTTAAGGGGAGGGGAGAGGGTCTATGGCTACACCTTC. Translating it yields CASSLRGGERVYGYTF.

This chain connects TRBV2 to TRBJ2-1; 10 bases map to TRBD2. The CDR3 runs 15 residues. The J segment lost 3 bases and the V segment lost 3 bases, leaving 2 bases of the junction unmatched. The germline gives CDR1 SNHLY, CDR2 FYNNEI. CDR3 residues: CASSEIAGGYNEQFF. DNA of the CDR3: TGTGCCAGCAGTGAGATAGCGGGGGGCTACAATGAGCAGTTCTTC.

Written as DNA, the CDR3 is TGTGCCAGCCTGGGGCCGGGTACAGCTGAAGCTTTCTTT. Its protein product is CASLGPGTAEAFF. This chain uses TRBV28 with TRBJ1-1; weak D call: TRBD1 (5 bases). Trimming removed 8 bases from V and 6 bases from J, with 16 bases in between. Germline-derived CDR1 and CDR2 are MDHEN and SYDVKM. The CDR3 is made up of 13 amino acids.

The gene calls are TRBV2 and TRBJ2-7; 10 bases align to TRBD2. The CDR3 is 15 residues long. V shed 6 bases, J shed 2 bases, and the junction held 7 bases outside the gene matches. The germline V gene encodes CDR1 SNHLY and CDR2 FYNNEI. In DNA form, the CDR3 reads TGTGCCAGCAGCCCTAACCTAGCGGGAGCCTACGAGCAGTACTTC. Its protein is CASSPNLAGAYEQYF. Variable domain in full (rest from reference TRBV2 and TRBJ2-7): EPEVTQTPSHQVTQMGQEVILRCVPISNHLYFYWYRQILGQKVEFLVSFYNNEISEKSEIFDDQFSVERPDGSNFTLKIRSTKLEDSAMYFCASSPNLAGAYEQYFGPGTRLTVT.

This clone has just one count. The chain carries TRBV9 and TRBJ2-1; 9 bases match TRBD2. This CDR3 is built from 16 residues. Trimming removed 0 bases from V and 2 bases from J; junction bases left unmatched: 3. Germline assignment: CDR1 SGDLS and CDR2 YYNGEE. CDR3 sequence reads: CASSVELAGTYNEQFF. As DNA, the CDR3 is TGTGCCAGCAGCGTAGAGCTAGCGGGAACCTACAATGAGCAGTTCTTC.

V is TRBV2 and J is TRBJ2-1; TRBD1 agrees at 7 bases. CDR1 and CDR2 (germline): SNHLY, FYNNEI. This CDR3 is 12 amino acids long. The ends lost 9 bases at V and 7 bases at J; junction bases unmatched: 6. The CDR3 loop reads CARRQGRNEQFF. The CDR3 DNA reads TGTGCCAGACGACAGGGCCGGAATGAGCAGTTCTTC.

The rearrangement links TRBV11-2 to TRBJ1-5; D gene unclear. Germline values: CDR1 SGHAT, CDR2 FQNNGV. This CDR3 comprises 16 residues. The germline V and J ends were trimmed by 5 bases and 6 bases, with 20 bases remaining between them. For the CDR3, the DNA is TGTGCCAGCAGCCCCCTTTCGGGGATAGGTGGTCAGCCCCAGCATTTT. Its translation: CASSPLSGIGGQPQHF.

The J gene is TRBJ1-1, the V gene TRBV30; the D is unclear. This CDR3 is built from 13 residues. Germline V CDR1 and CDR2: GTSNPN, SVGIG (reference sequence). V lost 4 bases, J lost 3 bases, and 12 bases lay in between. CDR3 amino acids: CAWIKAGYTEAFF. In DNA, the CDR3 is TGTGCCTGGATTAAAGCGGGGTACACTGAAGCTTTCTTT. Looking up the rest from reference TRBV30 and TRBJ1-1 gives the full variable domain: SQTIHQWPATLVQPVGSPLSLECTVEGTSNPNLYWYRQAAGRGLQLLFYSVGIGQISSEVPQNLSASRPQDRQFILSSKKLLLSDSGFYLCAWIKAGYTEAFFGQGTRLTVV.

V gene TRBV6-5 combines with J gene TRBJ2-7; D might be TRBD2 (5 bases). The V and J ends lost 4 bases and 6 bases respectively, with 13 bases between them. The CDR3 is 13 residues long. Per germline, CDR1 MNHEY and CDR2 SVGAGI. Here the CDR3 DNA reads TGTGCCAGCAGTTGGATGCTAGCAACCGAGCAGTACTTC. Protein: CASSWMLATEQYF.

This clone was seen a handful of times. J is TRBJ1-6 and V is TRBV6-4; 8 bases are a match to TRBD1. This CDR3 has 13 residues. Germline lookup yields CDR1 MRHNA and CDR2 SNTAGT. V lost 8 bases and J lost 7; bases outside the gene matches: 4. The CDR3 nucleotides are TGTGCCAGCGGACAGGGAACAAATTCACCCCTCCACTTT. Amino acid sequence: CASGQGTNSPLHF.

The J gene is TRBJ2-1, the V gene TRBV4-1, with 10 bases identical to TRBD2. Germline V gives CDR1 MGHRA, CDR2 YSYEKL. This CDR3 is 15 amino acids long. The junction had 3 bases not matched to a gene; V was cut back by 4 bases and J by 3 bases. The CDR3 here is CASSPGTSDYNEQFF. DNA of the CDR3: TGCGCCAGCAGCCCAGGGACTAGCGACTACAATGAGCAGTTCTTC.

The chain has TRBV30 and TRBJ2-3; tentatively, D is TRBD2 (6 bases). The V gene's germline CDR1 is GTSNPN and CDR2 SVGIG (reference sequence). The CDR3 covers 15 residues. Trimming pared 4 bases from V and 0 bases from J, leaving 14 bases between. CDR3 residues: CAWTSGGASTDTQYF. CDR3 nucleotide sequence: TGTGCCTGGACCAGCGGCGGGGCTAGCACAGATACGCAGTATTTT.

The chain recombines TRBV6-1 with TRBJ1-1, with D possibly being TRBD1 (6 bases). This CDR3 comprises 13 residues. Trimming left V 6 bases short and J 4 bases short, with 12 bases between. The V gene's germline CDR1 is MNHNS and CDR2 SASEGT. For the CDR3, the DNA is TGTGCCAGCAGGCGTAGGGGGGGCACTGAAGCTTTCTTT. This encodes CASRRRGGTEAFF.

CDR3 region: CASSSLPYEQFF. The CDR3 DNA reads as TGTGCCAGCAGTTCCCTCCCTTATGAGCAGTTCTTC. V usage is TRBV27 and J usage is TRBJ2-1; no firm D call. Trimming removed 4 bases at V and 8 bases at J, with 9 bases between. Germline V CDR1 and CDR2: MNHEY, SMNVEV (reference sequence). The CDR3 has 12 residues.

The CDR3 nucleotides are TGTGCCAGTTCCCGTGGCGGCTATGAGCAGTTCTTC. Amino acid sequence: CASSRGGYEQFF. The chain is built from TRBV19 and TRBJ2-1; no reliable D call. V was pared by 8 bases and J by 8 bases, with 13 bases between. CDR1 and CDR2 (germline): LNHDA, SQIVND (reference sequence). The CDR3 has 12 residues.

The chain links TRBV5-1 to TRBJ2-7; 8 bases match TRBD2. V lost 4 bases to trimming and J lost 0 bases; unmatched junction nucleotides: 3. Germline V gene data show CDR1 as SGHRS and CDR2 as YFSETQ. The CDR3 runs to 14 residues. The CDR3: CASSPGLVSYEQYF. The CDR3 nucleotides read TGCGCCAGCAGCCCGGGACTAGTCTCCTACGAGCAGTACTTC.

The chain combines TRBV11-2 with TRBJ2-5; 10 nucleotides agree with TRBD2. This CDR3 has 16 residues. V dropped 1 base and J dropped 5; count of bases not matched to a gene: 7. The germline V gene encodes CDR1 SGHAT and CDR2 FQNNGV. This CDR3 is CASSLGSSGSRETQYF. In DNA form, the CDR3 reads TGTGCCAGCAGCTTAGGCTCTAGCGGGAGTCGGGAGACCCAGTACTTC. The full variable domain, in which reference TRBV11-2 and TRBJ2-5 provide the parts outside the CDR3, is EAGVAQSPRYKIIEKRQSVAFWCNPISGHATLYWYQQILGQGPKLLIQFQNNGVVDDSQLPKDRFSAERLKGVDSTLKIQPAKLEDSAVYLCASSLGSSGSRETQYFGPGTRLLVL.

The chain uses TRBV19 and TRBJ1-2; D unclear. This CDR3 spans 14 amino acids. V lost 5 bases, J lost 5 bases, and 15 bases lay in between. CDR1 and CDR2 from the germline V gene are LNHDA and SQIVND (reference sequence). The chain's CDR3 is CASSPSVEGYGYTF. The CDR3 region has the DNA TGTGCCAGTAGTCCCTCAGTGGAGGGTTATGGCTACACCTTC. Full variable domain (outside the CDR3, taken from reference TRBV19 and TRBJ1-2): DGGITQSPKYLFRKEGQNVTLSCEQNLNHDAMYWYRQDPGQGLRLIYYSQIVNDFQKGDIAEGYSVSREKKESFPLTVTSAQKNPTAFYLCASSPSVEGYGYTFGSGTRLTVV.

CDR3 sequence (DNA): TGCAGCGTTGAGGACAGGAATAGCCTTGACGCCTACAATGAGCAGTTCTTC. Protein sequence: CSVEDRNSLDAYNEQFF. The chain carries TRBV29-1 and TRBJ2-1, with 7 positions matching TRBD1. Germline trimming cut 3 bases from V and 2 bases from J; bases unmatched to any gene: 13. There are 17 residues in the CDR3. The germline V gene has CDR1 SQVTM and CDR2 ANQGSEA.

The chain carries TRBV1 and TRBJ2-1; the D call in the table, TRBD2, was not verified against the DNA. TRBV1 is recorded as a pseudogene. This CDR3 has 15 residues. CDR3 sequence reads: CTSNDGTSPPGEQFF. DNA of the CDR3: TGCACCAGCAACGACGGGACTAGCCCACCAGGTGAGCAGTTCTTC.

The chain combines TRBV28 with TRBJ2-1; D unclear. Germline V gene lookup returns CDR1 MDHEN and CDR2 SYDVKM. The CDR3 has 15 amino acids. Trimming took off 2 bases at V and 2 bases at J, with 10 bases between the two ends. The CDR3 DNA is TGTGCCAGCAGTTTACCCCTTGACACCTACAATGAGCAGTTCTTC. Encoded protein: CASSLPLDTYNEQFF. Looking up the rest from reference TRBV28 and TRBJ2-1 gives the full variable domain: DVKVTQSSRYLVKRTGEKVFLECVQDMDHENMFWYRQDPGLGLRLIYFSYDVKMKEKGDIPEGYSVSREKKERFSLILESASTNQTSMYLCASSLPLDTYNEQFFGPGTRLTVL.

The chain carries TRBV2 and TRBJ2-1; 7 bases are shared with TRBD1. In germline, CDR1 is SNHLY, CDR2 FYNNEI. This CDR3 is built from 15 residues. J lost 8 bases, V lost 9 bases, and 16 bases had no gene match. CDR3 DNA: TGTGCCAGTACCCAAGGGGGCGGATGGTCCGATGAGCAGTTCTTC. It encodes CASTQGGGWSDEQFF.

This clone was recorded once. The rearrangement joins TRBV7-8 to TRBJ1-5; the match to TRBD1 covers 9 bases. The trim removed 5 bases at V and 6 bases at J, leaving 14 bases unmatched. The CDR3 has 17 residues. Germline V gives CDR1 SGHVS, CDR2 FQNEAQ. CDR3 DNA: TGTGCCAGCAGCCCCACCCGGACAGGGGTGAGAAGTCAGCCCCAGCATTTT. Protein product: CASSPTRTGVRSQPQHF.

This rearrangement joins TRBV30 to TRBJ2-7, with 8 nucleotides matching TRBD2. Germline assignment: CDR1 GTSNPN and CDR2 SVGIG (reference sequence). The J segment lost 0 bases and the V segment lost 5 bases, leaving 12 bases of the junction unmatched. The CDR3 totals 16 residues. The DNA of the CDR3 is TGTGCCTGGGGCCGTCGGGGGGGCCTGGGCTCCTACGAGCAGTACTTC. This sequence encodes CAWGRRGGLGSYEQYF.

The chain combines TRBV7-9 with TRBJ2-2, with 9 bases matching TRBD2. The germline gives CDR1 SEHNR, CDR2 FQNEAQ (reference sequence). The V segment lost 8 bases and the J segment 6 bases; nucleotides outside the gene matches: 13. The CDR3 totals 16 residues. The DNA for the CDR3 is TGTGCCAGCGGTCCCTCGCGGGAGGGGTTCGCCGGGGAGCTGTTTTTT. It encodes CASGPSREGFAGELFF.

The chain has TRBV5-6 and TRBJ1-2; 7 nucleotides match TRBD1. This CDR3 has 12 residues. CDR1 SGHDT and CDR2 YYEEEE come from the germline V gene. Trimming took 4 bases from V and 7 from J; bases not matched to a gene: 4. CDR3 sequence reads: CASSDRAVGYTF. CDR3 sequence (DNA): TGTGCCAGCAGCGACAGGGCCGTTGGCTACACCTTC. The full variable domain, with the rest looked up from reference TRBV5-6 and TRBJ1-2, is DAGVTQSPTHLIKTRGQQVTLRCSPKSGHDTVSWYQQALGQGPQFIFQYYEEEERQRGNFPDRFSGHQFPNYSSELNVNALLLGDSALYLCASSDRAVGYTFGSGTRLTVV.

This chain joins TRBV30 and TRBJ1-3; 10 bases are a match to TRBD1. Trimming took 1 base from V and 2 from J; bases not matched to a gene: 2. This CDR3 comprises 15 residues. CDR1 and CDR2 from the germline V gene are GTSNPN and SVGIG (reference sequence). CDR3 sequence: CAWSAGQGAGNTIYF. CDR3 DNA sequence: TGTGCCTGGAGTGCAGGACAGGGGGCTGGAAACACCATATATTTT.

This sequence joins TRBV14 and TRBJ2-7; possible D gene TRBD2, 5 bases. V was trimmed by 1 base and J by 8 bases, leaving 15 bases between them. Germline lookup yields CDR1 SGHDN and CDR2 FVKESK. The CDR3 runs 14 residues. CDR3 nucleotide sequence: TGTGCCAGCAGCCAAGTTGCGGGCAAGGTTCAGCAGTACTTC. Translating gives CASSQVAGKVQQYF.

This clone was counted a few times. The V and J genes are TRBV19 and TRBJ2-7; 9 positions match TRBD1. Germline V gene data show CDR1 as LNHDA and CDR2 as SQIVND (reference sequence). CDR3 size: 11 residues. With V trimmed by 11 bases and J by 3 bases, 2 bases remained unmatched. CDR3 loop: CAVGQGYEQYF. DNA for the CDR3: TGTGCCGTGGGACAGGGCTACGAGCAGTACTTC. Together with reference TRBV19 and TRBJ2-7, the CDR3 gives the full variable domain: DGGITQSPKYLFRKEGQNVTLSCEQNLNHDAMYWYRQDPGQGLRLIYYSQIVNDFQKGDIAEGYSVSREKKESFPLTVTSAQKNPTAFYLCAVGQGYEQYFGPGTRLTVT.

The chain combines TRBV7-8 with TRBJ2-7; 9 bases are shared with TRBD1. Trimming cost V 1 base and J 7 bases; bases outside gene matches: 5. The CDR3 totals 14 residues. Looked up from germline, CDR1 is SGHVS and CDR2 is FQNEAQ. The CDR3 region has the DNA TGTGCCAGCAGCTTAGGGAGACAGGGGGAAGAGCAGTACTTC. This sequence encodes CASSLGRQGEEQYF.

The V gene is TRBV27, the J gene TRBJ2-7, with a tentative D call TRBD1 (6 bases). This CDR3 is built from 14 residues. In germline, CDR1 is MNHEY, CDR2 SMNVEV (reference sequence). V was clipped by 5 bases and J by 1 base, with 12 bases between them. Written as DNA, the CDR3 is TGTGCCAGCAGTGGGGTACAGGGATCCTACGAGCAGTACTTC. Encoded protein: CASSGVQGSYEQYF.